A selection of T cell receptor beta chains follows, all from one sample in a study of CD8 T cells in ankylosing spondylitis. MiXCR, applied by TCRdb to the 5' RACE reads, yields one record per CDR3 protein. The data contain more than 650,000 distinct CDR3 sequences, 12% of them seen just once; the ten biggest clones take up about 0.5%. The sample consisted of blood, either unsorted or a sorted T cell fraction (not recorded which). The origin of the receptors is a male donor with ankylosing spondylitis. The conserved cysteine and the conserved F or W are not part of the CDR3 here. Only part of the rows carry a size: once, few, many, or a class if the clone is expanded.

J gene	clone size	V gene	CDR3 protein
TRBJ2-3	few	TRBV4-3	ASSLGDGLAGGSGSDTQY
TRBJ2-7	few	TRBV12-3/TRBV12-4	ASSLYGQGSSYEQY
TRBJ2-7	-	TRBV7-2	ASSPLSGPYEQY
TRBJ2-1	-	TRBV28	ASLGSAQAGGEQF
TRBJ2-7	-	TRBV20-1	SAPLPGQNEQY
TRBJ2-4	-	TRBV28	ASTIDGFRNIQY
TRBJ2-7	many	TRBV20-1	SAPGPTRDEQY
TRBJ1-5	few	TRBV20-1	SAKNWDRGNQPQH
TRBJ1-1	-	TRBV7-2	ASSSTGWATEAF
TRBJ2-5	few	TRBV9	ASSVVGMWETQY
TRBJ1-2	few	TRBV7-2	ASSSRTVSYGYT
TRBJ1-5	-	TRBV9	ASSVDPRDNEPQH
TRBJ1-2	few	TRBV6-1	ASYKAVSFGYT
TRBJ1-1	few	TRBV6-5	ASSYREGGAVPF
TRBJ1-4	few	TRBV4-3	ASSRNREGWDEKLF
TRBJ2-7	-	TRBV28	ASSLFGKGGKGEQY
TRBJ2-1	few	TRBV10-3	AARTSGNLDEQF
TRBJ2-7	-	TRBV29-1	SVEVEKPYEQY
TRBJ2-2	-	TRBV12-3/TRBV12-4	ASRVDQNTGELF
TRBJ2-7	few	TRBV29-1	SAVQDSYEQY
TRBJ2-7	many	TRBV20-1	SARDGGREQY
TRBJ2-1	many	TRBV12-3/TRBV12-4	ASSLQPWVGNEQF
TRBJ1-1	-	TRBV7-2	ASSLEFLQSNTEAF
TRBJ1-1	-	TRBV7-2	ASSYGTVRGTEAF
TRBJ2-2	few	TRBV15	ATSRDVGGAGELF
TRBJ1-6	few	TRBV19	ASSVLQGIQRRETPLH
TRBJ2-5	-	TRBV29-1	SVRAGVETQY
TRBJ2-7	-	TRBV27	ASSSTRTVSHEQY
TRBJ2-2	few	TRBV20-1	SARPGTKNTGELF
TRBJ2-5	few	TRBV20-1	SARRTGREETQY
TRBJ2-1	many	TRBV29-1	SADRGREGEQF
TRBJ2-7	few	TRBV20-1	SARGSGGQLGEQY
TRBJ2-3	-	TRBV18	ASSPLLRAADTQY
TRBJ2-7	few	TRBV2	ASVPHYEQY
TRBJ2-7	-	TRBV20-1	SADPIGGFYEQY
TRBJ1-1	few	TRBV3-1	ASSPTGRAAAF
TRBJ1-4	many	TRBV7-2	ASSWKANEKLF
TRBJ2-7	once	TRBV5-1	ASSLGQVDYEQY
TRBJ1-5	few	TRBV15	ATSRDTSNQPQH
TRBJ2-5	-	TRBV20-1	SAGRDLGRETQY
TRBJ1-1	many	TRBV7-3	ASSSTRGSGTEAF
TRBJ2-7	many	TRBV20-1	SARDTGTGAREQY
TRBJ2-2	few	TRBV5-1	ASSLVELATGELF
TRBJ2-1	few	TRBV20-1	SAQGSSYNEQF